This T cell receptor beta chain was recorded in a study of OX40 agonist ivuxolimab in advanced cancers. Points on this clone: What it binds is unknown.

Patients were ruled out by autoimmune disease history or systemic immunosuppression. Drawing of blood for sampling happened at baseline, at cycle 4 day 1, and at cycle 7 day 1. Generated by immunoSEQ multiplex PCR, the TCRdb table keeps only in-frame clones and is missing some. The data hold roughly 71,000 clones, with 91% observed a single time. Regarding the study as a whole: Among T cells, CD8+ cells averaged more expanded clones than CD4+ cells. Circulating CD4+ and CD8+ T cells showed clonal expansion by week 6 at 0.1 to 3.0 mg/kg.

The CDR3 spans 14 residues. CDR1 is MDHEN and CDR2 is SYDVKM in the germline V gene. V lost 6 bases and J 2 bases, leaving 14 bases between the germline ends. Specimen: CD4+ or CD8+ T cells sorted from blood, collected in a trial of the OX40 agonist ivuxolimab. The sequence was collected from an adult with an advanced solid tumor such as melanoma, head and neck, liver or kidney cancer. The chain is built from TRBV28 and TRBJ2-7; D perhaps matches TRBD2 (6 bases). The CDR3 nucleotides read TGTGCCAGCAGCATACGGGACTTACCCTACGAGCAGTACTTC. Translated, it gives CASSIRDLPYEQYF. The full variable domain, its missing parts supplied by reference TRBV28 and TRBJ2-7, is DVKVTQSSRYLVKRTGEKVFLECVQDMDHENMFWYRQDPGLGLRLIYFSYDVKMKEKGDIPEGYSVSREKKERFSLILESASTNQTSMYLCASSIRDLPYEQYFGPGTRLTVT.